The 21 T cell receptor beta chains below all came from one sample that was sequenced in a study of shared clonotypes between healthy human individuals (dated by TCRdb to 2020 to 2022). CD8 naive samples were obtained by positive selection for CCR7 among CD45RO-negative cells, yielding a CD45RA+CCR7+ population from which TemRA cells were excluded. The method was the immunoSEQ multiplex PCR assay. Entries here come from immuneACCESS through TCRdb and include only in-frame sequences with V and J called. Some clones fail to appear in such tables; in the studies checked, an unresolved V gene covers under half of the shortfall, and the cause of the remainder is unknown. The sample data list 2 million to 2.5 million clones, and 85% to 95% of these were observed just once. The biggest ten clones account for roughly 1.7% of the sample. Material for sequencing was naive CD8+ T cells from PBMCs. According to the study, the label for this sample's cell subset or site signals: CD45RA+CCR7+. The receptors stem from a man aged 18-30 years in good health. Some clones in this sample may be carry-over from other donors' samples.

The rearrangement links TRBV7-9 to TRBJ1-1, with D uncertain. This CDR3 has 12 amino acids. V lost 2 bases and J lost 5, with 6 bases in between. Germline CDR1 reads SEHNR; CDR2 reads FQNEAQ (reference sequence). CDR3 bases: TGTGCCAGCAGCTTATCCCTGACTGAAGCTTTCTTT. Translated: CASSLSLTEAFF.

The genes are TRBV5-6 and TRBJ2-3; the match to TRBD2 covers 10 bases. Looked up from germline, CDR1 is SGHDT and CDR2 is YYEEEE. This CDR3 is 17 amino acids long. V lost 1 base to trimming and J lost 5 bases; unmatched junction nucleotides: 10. The CDR3 region has the DNA TGTGCCAGCAGCTTGTGGTCGAGCGGGAGGGATGAAGATACGCAGTATTTT. It is translated as CASSLWSSGRDEDTQYF.

The chain is built from TRBV6-4 and TRBJ2-7, with D possibly called TRBD1 or TRBD2 (5 bases each). The CDR3 runs to 15 residues. V was pared by 2 bases and J by 3 bases, with 14 bases between. CDR1 and CDR2 from the germline V gene are MRHNA and SNTAGT. CDR3 sequence: CASSDQPGPDYEQYF. The CDR3 DNA follows: TGTGCCAGCAGTGACCAACCGGGACCCGACTACGAGCAGTACTTC.

The J gene is TRBJ2-1, the V gene TRBV4-2; 8 nucleotides match TRBD2. The V gene's germline CDR1 is LGHNA and CDR2 YNFKEQ. V lost 0 bases and J lost 4; bases outside the gene matches: 8. The CDR3 has 17 amino acids. CDR3 loop: CASSQDLTGGPYNEQFF. The CDR3 bases are TGTGCCAGCAGCCAAGATCTGACGGGAGGGCCATACAATGAGCAGTTCTTC.

CDR3 DNA: TGTGCCAGCAGCTTAGAGCGGGGCGGGAGGGCCACTGGGAATGAGCAGTTCTTC. Protein product: CASSLERGGRATGNEQFF. J is TRBJ2-1 and V is TRBV7-6; TRBD2 agrees at 9 bases. The germline V gene encodes CDR1 SGHVS and CDR2 FNYEAQ. V dropped 1 base and J dropped 7; count of bases not matched to a gene: 14. CDR3 length: 18 amino acids. The whole variable domain, filled in from reference TRBV7-6 and TRBJ2-1, reads GAGVSQSPRYKVTKRGQDVALRCDPISGHVSLYWYRQALGQGPEFLTYFNYEAQQDKSGLPNDRFSAERPEGSISTLTIQRTEQRDSAMYRCASSLERGGRATGNEQFFGPGTRLTVL.

Regarding this clone: Other DNA sequences within the sample encode an identical CDR3. The chain couples TRBV9 to TRBJ2-7, with D perhaps TRBD2 (5 bases). This CDR3 has 14 amino acids. Per germline, CDR1 SGDLS and CDR2 YYNGEE. V lost 0 bases to trimming and J lost 0 bases, with 7 bases between them. Here the CDR3 reads CASSVGGSSYEQYF. The CDR3 region has the DNA TGTGCCAGCAGCGTAGGAGGGTCCTCCTACGAGCAGTACTTC. The entire variable domain, with the rest obtained from reference TRBV9 and TRBJ2-7, is as follows: DSGVTQTPKHLITATGQRVTLRCSPRSGDLSVYWYQQSLDQGLQFLIQYYNGEERAKGNILERFSAQQFPDLHSELNLSSLELGDSALYFCASSVGGSSYEQYFGPGTRLTVT.

The chain is built from TRBV6-5 and TRBJ2-7; 7 bases match TRBD1. Germline V CDR1 and CDR2: MNHEY, SVGAGI. This CDR3 contains 15 residues. V shed 4 bases, J shed 2 bases, and the junction held 8 bases outside the gene matches. The CDR3 loop reads CASSSILTGAYEQYF. In DNA, the CDR3 is TGTGCCAGCAGTTCAATTTTAACAGGGGCCTACGAGCAGTACTTC.

The chain employs TRBV5-1 and TRBJ2-5; 7 nucleotides agree with TRBD1. The V segment lost 4 bases and the J segment 7 bases; nucleotides outside the gene matches: 16. Germline V gene sequence: CDR1 SGHRS, CDR2 YFSETQ. CDR3 length: 16 amino acids. The CDR3 spells CASSPELTLSGGTQYF. The CDR3 DNA reads TGCGCCAGCAGCCCAGAACTCACCCTGTCAGGGGGGACCCAGTACTTC.

Only one count was recorded for this clone. The CDR3 sequence: CASSQETPRTEAFF. Here the CDR3 DNA reads TGCGCCAGCAGCCAAGAAACGCCCCGCACTGAAGCTTTCTTT. The chain has TRBV4-3 and TRBJ1-1; D not resolved. CDR1 and CDR2 (germline): LGHNA, YSLEER. The CDR3 has 14 residues. The V end was cut by 0 bases, the J end by 4 bases, with 9 bases between.

The genes are TRBV11-3 and TRBJ2-2, with TRBD2 as a possible D gene (5 bases). The CDR3 covers 15 residues. The V and J ends lost 1 base and 4 bases respectively, with 10 bases between them. Germline loops: CDR1 SGHNT, CDR2 YENEEA. CDR3 nucleotides: TGTGCCAGCAGCTTAGGACGAGAGGGCACCGGGGAGCTGTTTTTT. Amino acid sequence: CASSLGREGTGELFF.

This clone was seen just once. In the same sample, other DNA sequences code for this CDR3. The chain has TRBV19 and TRBJ1-1; no reliable D call. The CDR3 spans 14 residues. V was pared by 3 bases and J by 1 base, with 9 bases between. The germline CDR1 and CDR2 sequences are LNHDA and SQIVND (reference sequence). As DNA, the CDR3 is TGTGCCAGTAGTATTGCTCGGGGGAACACTGAAGCTTTCTTT. Translated, it gives CASSIARGNTEAFF. Full variable domain (outside the CDR3, taken from reference TRBV19 and TRBJ1-1): DGGITQSPKYLFRKEGQNVTLSCEQNLNHDAMYWYRQDPGQGLRLIYYSQIVNDFQKGDIAEGYSVSREKKESFPLTVTSAQKNPTAFYLCASSIARGNTEAFFGQGTRLTVV.

About this clone itself: Within the sample, other DNA sequences also encode this same CDR3. The V call is TRBV9, the J call TRBJ1-3; D remains unclear. Germline V lookup: CDR1 SGDLS, CDR2 YYNGEE. This CDR3 spans 14 amino acids. Trimming stripped 0 bases from V and 0 bases from J, with 4 bases between. CDR3 in DNA: TGTGCCAGCAGCGTAGCAGACTCTGGAAACACCATATATTTT. Its protein is CASSVADSGNTIYF. The entire variable domain, with the rest obtained from reference TRBV9 and TRBJ1-3, is as follows: DSGVTQTPKHLITATGQRVTLRCSPRSGDLSVYWYQQSLDQGLQFLIQYYNGEERAKGNILERFSAQQFPDLHSELNLSSLELGDSALYFCASSVADSGNTIYFGEGSWLTVV.

About this clone itself: This sample includes further DNA sequences coding for the same CDR3. This chain uses TRBV4-2 with TRBJ2-7, with TRBD2 matching 10 bases. CDR3 size: 16 residues. V shed 0 bases, J shed 3 bases, and the junction held 5 bases outside the gene matches. Germline values: CDR1 LGHNA, CDR2 YNFKEQ. CDR3 sequence reads: CASSQEGLAGVYEQYF. DNA for the CDR3: TGTGCCAGCAGCCAAGAAGGGCTAGCGGGAGTCTACGAGCAGTACTTC.

The chain has TRBV19 and TRBJ2-2; no clear D gene. Between the trimmed V and J ends, which lost 11 bases and 0 bases, there was a span of 13 bases. The CDR3 contains 14 residues. Germline assignment: CDR1 LNHDA and CDR2 SQIVND (reference sequence). CDR3 region: CASMADANTGELFF. In DNA, the CDR3 is TGTGCCTCCATGGCCGACGCGAACACCGGGGAGCTGTTTTTT.

The chain uses TRBV29-1 and TRBJ2-7; 9 positions match TRBD1. Per germline, CDR1 SQVTM and CDR2 ANQGSEA. Germline trimming cut 5 bases from V and 2 bases from J; bases unmatched to any gene: 7. This CDR3 is built from 14 residues. DNA for the CDR3: TGCAGCGTTCCCGGGACAGGGCATCCCTACGAGCAGTACTTC. Its translation: CSVPGTGHPYEQYF.

This clone showed up just once. V and J are TRBV10-3 and TRBJ2-7; either TRBD1 or TRBD2 may supply D (5 bases each). Per germline, CDR1 ENHRY and CDR2 SYGVKD. This CDR3 has 13 residues. Trimming stripped 0 bases from V and 9 bases from J, with 12 bases between. Here the CDR3 DNA reads TGTGCCATCAGTGAGTCGAATAGGGGAGCGCAGTACTTC. It is translated as CAISESNRGAQYF.

J is TRBJ2-7 and V is TRBV10-2; 7 bases line up with TRBD1. This CDR3 has 15 residues. Germline V gene lookup returns CDR1 WSHSY and CDR2 SAAADI. J lost 4 bases, V lost 8 bases, and 14 bases had no gene match. CDR3 nucleotides: TGCGCCAGCCAAACCGACAGGGAAGTTGTATACGAGCAGTACTTC. Translating it yields CASQTDREVVYEQYF.

Concerning this clone itself: This CDR3 is also generated by other DNA sequences in the sample. The J gene is TRBJ1-1, the V gene TRBV9; 9 bases line up with TRBD1. The CDR3 is 14 amino acids. The germline V gene has CDR1 SGDLS and CDR2 YYNGEE. V lost 2 bases, J lost 1 base, and 0 bases stayed unmatched. DNA of the CDR3: TGTGCCAGCAGCGTGGACAGGGGGAACACTGAAGCTTTCTTT. The encoded protein is CASSVDRGNTEAFF.

V and J are TRBV7-9 and TRBJ2-1, with 11 bases lining up with TRBD2. This CDR3 is built from 18 residues. Germline loops: CDR1 SEHNR, CDR2 FQNEAQ (reference sequence). Trimming took 5 bases from V and 4 from J; bases not matched to a gene: 13. CDR3 in amino acids: CASSPRLAGGIVYNEQFF. The CDR3, as DNA: TGTGCCAGCAGCCCCCGGCTAGCGGGAGGAATCGTATACAATGAGCAGTTCTTC.

The gene calls are TRBV7-2 and TRBJ1-1, with D possibly TRBD1 on 5 matching bases. V was pared by 5 bases and J by 7 bases, with 14 bases between. Germline loops: CDR1 SGHTA, CDR2 FQGNSA. CDR3 length: 13 amino acids. CDR3 nucleotides: TGTGCCAGCAGCATTGGGACGGCGAATGAAGCTTTCTTT. Amino acid sequence: CASSIGTANEAFF.

The gene calls are TRBV7-9 and TRBJ2-2; 11 bases line up with TRBD2. The germline gives CDR1 SEHNR, CDR2 FQNEAQ (reference sequence). After removal of 1 base from V and 3 bases from J, the junction contained 7 bases not matched to a gene. This CDR3 spans 18 amino acids. DNA of the CDR3: TGTGCCAGCAGCTTAGACCTAACTAGCGGGAGAGACACCGGGGAGCTGTTTTTT. Amino acid sequence: CASSLDLTSGRDTGELFF.